The 9 T cell receptor beta chains below all came from one sample that was sequenced in a study of metastatic and nonmetastatic thyroid tumors. All patients reached thyroid surgery having received no treatment beforehand. TCRdb re-clonotyped the PCR reads via MiXCR. The data hold 25,000 to 30,000 clones, with around 3.9% observed a single time. The specimen sequenced was blood. The receptor set was obtained from a male donor with papillary thyroid cancer or a benign thyroid nodule (not recorded which). Some clones in this sample may be carry-over from other donors' samples.

This clone has just a few counts. V and J are TRBV20-1 and TRBJ1-5; tentatively, D is TRBD1 (6 bases). CDR1 is DFQATT, CDR2 SNEGSKA, per germline (reference sequence). This CDR3 comprises 17 residues. Trimming took off 4 bases at V and 0 bases at J, with 19 bases between the two ends. The CDR3 is CSAIVIGGRNSNQPQHF. The CDR3, as DNA: TGCAGTGCTATAGTCATAGGGGGGCGAAATAGCAATCAGCCCCAGCATTTT.

In this sample, this clone turned up a few times. V usage is TRBV20-1 and J usage is TRBJ2-6; TRBD1 aligns across 9 bases. There are 19 residues in the CDR3. V was clipped by 5 bases and J by 0 bases; unmatched bases: 14. Germline V gene lookup returns CDR1 DFQATT and CDR2 SNEGSKA (reference sequence). The DNA of the CDR3 is TGCAGTGCTTACGACAGGGGGGGGATTTCGCTCTCTGGGGCCAACGTCCTGACTTTC. It encodes CSAYDRGGISLSGANVLTF.

This clone was picked up a small number of times. The CDR3 loop is CASSEGPGNGYTF. The CDR3 DNA reads TGTGCCAGCAGTGAAGGCCCAGGCAATGGCTACACCTTC. V is TRBV2 and J is TRBJ1-2; D gene uncertain. Germline-derived CDR1 and CDR2 are SNHLY and FYNNEI. CDR3 size: 13 residues. With 1 base removed from V and 6 bases from J, the gap between germline ends came to 9 bases.

The chain links TRBV6-1 to TRBJ2-5; maybe TRBD2 (6 bases). V was shortened by 7 bases and J by 2 bases, with 14 bases between the two germline ends. CDR1 and CDR2 from the germline V gene are MNHNS and SASEGT. CDR3 length: 14 residues. The CDR3 reads CASNIGGKQETQYF. The CDR3, as DNA: TGTGCCAGCAATATTGGCGGGAAACAAGAGACCCAGTACTTC.

This clone is labeled as medium-sized. CDR3 sequence (DNA): TGTGCCAGCAGTCCGGACGCCGTCTCCTACGAGCAGTACTTC. It codes for CASSPDAVSYEQYF. This chain joins TRBV6-1 and TRBJ2-7; D is unclear. The germline V gene encodes CDR1 MNHNS and CDR2 SASEGT. This CDR3 comprises 14 residues. V was trimmed by 5 bases and J by 0 bases, leaving 11 bases between them.

This clone has at least ten counts. The rearrangement links TRBV6-2 or TRBV6-3 to TRBJ2-7, with 7 bases that match TRBD2. The germline V gene has CDR1 MNHEY and CDR2 SVGEGT. The CDR3 is 14 residues long. V lost 2 bases, J lost 0 bases, and 1 base stayed unmatched. CDR3 sequence reads: CASSYGTNSYEQYF. In DNA form, the CDR3 reads TGTGCCAGCAGTTACGGGACTAACTCCTACGAGCAGTACTTC.

This clone was detected a few times. V is TRBV5-5 and J is TRBJ2-3; possibly TRBD1 or TRBD2 for D (6 bases each). Germline V gives CDR1 SGHKS, CDR2 YYEKEE (reference sequence). The CDR3 has 16 amino acids. The V end lost 6 bases, the J end lost 6 bases, and 23 bases lay between the germline ends. The CDR3 DNA follows: TGTGCCAGCACCCCTGCGACGGGGGCGGGCTCGGATACGCAGTATTTT. Translation gives CASTPATGAGSDTQYF.

This clone was recorded many times. J is TRBJ2-5 and V is TRBV3-2; TRBD1, the D gene given by the table, was not confirmed from the DNA. TRBV3-2 is reported as a pseudogene. This CDR3 is built from 15 residues. CDR3 residues: CASSRRPTGVETQYF. The DNA for the CDR3 is TGTGCCAGCAGCAGAAGACCGACAGGGGTGGAGACCCAGTACTTC.

At least ten counts were recorded for this clone. The chain recombines TRBV4-1 with TRBJ2-1; possible D gene TRBD2, 5 bases. Germline V gives CDR1 MGHRA, CDR2 YSYEKL. This CDR3 has 13 residues. V was trimmed by 2 bases and J by 4 bases, leaving 6 bases between them. CDR3 residues: CASSQRGYNEQFF. The CDR3 DNA sequence: TGCGCCAGCAGCCAACGAGGGTACAATGAGCAGTTCTTC.